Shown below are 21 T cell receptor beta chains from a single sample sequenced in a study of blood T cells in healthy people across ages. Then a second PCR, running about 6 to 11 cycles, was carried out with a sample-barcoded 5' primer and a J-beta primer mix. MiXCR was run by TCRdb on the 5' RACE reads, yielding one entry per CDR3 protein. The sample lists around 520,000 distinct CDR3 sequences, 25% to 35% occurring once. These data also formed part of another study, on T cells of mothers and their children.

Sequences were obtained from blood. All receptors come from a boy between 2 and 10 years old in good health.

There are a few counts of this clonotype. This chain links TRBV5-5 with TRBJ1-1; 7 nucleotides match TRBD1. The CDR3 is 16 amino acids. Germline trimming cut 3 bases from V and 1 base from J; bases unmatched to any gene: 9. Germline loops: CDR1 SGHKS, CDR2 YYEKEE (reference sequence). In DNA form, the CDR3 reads TGTGCCAGCAGCTCTCTCCCGGGACAGAGGAACACTGAAGCTTTCTTT. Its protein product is CASSSLPGQRNTEAFF.

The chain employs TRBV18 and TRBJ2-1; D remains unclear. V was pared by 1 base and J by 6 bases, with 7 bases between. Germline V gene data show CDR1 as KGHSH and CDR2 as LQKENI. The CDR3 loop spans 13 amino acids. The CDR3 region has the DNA TGTGCCAGCTCACCACGGAAGGTCAATGAGCAGTTCTTC. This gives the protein CASSPRKVNEQFF.

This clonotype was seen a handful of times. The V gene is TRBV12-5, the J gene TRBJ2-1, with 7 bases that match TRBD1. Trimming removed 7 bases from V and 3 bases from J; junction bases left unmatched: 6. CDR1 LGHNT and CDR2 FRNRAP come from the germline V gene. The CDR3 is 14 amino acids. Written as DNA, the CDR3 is TGTGCTAGTGACCCCGGGACAGACTACAATGAGCAGTTCTTC. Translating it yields CASDPGTDYNEQFF.

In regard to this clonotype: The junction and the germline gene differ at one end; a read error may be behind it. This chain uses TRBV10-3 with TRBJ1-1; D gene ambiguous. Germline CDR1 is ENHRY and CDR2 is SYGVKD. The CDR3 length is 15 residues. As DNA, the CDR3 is TGTGTCATCATCTCAAGCATTGGGTCGGACACTGAAGCTTTCTTT. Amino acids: CVIISSIGSDTEAFF.

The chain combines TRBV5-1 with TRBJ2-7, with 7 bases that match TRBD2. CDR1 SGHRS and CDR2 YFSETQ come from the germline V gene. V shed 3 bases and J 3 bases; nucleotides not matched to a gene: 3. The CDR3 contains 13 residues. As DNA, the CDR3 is TGCGCCAGCAGCTCCGCGGGAGTCTACGAGCAGTACTTC. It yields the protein CASSSAGVYEQYF.

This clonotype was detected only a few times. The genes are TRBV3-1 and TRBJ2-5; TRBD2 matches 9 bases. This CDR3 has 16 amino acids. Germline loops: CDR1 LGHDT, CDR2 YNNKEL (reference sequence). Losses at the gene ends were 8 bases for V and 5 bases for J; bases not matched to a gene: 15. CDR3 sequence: CASDRASGIGGETQYF. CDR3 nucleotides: TGTGCCAGCGATCGGGCTAGCGGGATAGGGGGGGAGACCCAGTACTTC.

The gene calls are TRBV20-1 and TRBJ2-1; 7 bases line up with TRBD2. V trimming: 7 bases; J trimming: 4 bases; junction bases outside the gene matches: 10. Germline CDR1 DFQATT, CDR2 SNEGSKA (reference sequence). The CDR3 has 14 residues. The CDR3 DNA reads TGCAGTGGGGGTAGGGAGGGCCAGTACAATGAGCAGTTCTTC. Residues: CSGGREGQYNEQFF.

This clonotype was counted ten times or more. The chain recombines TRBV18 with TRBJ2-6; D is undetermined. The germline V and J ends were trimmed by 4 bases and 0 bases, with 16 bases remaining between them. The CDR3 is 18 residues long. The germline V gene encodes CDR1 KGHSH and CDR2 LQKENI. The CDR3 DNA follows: TGTGCCAGCTCACAACCGAGGTACGGCAACTCTGGGGCCAACGTCCTGACTTTC. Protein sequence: CASSQPRYGNSGANVLTF.

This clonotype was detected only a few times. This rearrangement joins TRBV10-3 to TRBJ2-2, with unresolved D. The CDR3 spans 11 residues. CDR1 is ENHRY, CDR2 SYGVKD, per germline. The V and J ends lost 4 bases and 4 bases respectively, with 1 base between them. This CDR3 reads CAISGTGELFF. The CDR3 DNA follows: TGTGCCATCAGTGGCACCGGGGAGCTGTTTTTT.

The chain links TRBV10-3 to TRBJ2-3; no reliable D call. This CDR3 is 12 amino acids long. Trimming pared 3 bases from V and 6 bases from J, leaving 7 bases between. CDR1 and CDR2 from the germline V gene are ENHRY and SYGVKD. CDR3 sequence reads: CAISENGDTQYF. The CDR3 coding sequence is TGTGCCATCAGTGAAAACGGGGATACGCAGTATTTT.

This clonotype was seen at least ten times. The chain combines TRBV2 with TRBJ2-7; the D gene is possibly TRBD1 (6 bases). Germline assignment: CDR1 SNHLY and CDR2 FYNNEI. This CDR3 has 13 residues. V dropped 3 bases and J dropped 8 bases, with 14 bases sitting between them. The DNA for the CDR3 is TGTGCCAGCAGTGATGGGGTACAGGGCAAGCAGTACTTC. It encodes CASSDGVQGKQYF. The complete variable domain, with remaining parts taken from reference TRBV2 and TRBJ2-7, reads EPEVTQTPSHQVTQMGQEVILRCVPISNHLYFYWYRQILGQKVEFLVSFYNNEISEKSEIFDDQFSVERPDGSNFTLKIRSTKLEDSAMYFCASSDGVQGKQYFGPGTRLTVT.

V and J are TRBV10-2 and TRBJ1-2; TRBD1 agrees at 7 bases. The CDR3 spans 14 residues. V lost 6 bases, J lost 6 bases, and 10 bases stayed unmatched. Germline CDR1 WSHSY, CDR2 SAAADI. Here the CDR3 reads CASSQNRGSNGYTF. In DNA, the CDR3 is TGCGCCAGCAGCCAAAACAGGGGATCGAATGGCTACACCTTC.

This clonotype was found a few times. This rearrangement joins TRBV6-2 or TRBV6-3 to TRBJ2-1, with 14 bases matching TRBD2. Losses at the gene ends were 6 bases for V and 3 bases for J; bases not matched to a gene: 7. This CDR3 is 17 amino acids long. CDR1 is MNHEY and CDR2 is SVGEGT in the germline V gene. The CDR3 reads CASRGLAGASIYNEQFF. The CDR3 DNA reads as TGTGCCAGCAGGGGACTAGCGGGGGCCTCAATCTACAATGAGCAGTTCTTC.

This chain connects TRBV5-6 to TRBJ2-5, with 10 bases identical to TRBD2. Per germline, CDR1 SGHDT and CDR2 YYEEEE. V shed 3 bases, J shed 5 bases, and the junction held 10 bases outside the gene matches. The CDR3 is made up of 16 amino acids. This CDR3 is CASSYSGRPAGETQYF. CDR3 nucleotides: TGTGCCAGCAGCTATAGCGGGAGGCCCGCGGGGGAGACCCAGTACTTC.

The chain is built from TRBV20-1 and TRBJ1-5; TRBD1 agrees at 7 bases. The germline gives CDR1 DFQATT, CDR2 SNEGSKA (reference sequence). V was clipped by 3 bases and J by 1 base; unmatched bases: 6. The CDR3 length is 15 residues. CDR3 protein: CSASPGQDSNQPQHF. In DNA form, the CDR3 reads TGCAGTGCTAGCCCCGGACAGGACAGCAATCAGCCCCAGCATTTT.

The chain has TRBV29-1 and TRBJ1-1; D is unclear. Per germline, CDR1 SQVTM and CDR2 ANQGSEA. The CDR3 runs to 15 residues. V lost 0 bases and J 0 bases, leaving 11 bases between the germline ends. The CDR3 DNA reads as TGCAGCGTTGAAGATCCAGTAGTCATGAACACTGAAGCTTTCTTT. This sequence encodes CSVEDPVVMNTEAFF.

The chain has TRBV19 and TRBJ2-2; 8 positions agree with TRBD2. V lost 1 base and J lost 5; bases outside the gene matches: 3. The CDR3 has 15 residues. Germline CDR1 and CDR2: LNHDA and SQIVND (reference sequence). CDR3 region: CASSIGLASTGELFF. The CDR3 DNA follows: TGTGCCAGTAGTATAGGACTAGCGAGTACCGGGGAGCTGTTTTTT. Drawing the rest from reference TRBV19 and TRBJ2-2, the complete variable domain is DGGITQSPKYLFRKEGQNVTLSCEQNLNHDAMYWYRQDPGQGLRLIYYSQIVNDFQKGDIAEGYSVSREKKESFPLTVTSAQKNPTAFYLCASSIGLASTGELFFGEGSRLTVL.

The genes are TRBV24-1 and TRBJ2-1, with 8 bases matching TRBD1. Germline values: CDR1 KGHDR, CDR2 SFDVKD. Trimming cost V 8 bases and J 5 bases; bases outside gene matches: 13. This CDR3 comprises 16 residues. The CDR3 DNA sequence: TGTGCCACCAAGGAAATAGCCGGGACAGGTCACAATGAGCAGTTCTTC. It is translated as CATKEIAGTGHNEQFF.

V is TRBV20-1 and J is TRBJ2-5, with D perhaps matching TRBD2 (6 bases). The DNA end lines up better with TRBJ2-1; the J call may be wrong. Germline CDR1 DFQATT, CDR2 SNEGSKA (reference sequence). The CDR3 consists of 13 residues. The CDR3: CSASASVYNEQFF. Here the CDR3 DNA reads TGCAGTGCTAGCGCTAGCGTCTACAATGAGCAGTTCTTC.

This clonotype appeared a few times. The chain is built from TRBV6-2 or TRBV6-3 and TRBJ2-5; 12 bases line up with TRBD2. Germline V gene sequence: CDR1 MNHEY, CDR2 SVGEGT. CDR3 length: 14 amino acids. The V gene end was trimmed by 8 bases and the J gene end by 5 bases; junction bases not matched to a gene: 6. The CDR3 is CASRRTSGTETQYF. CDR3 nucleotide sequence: TGTGCCAGCCGTCGGACTAGCGGGACGGAGACCCAGTACTTC.

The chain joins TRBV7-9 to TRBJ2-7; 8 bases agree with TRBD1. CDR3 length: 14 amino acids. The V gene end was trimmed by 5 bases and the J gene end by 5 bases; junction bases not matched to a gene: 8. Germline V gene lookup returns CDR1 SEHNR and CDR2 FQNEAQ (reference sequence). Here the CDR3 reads CASSRGQGDHEQYF. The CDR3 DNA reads TGTGCCAGCAGCCGCGGACAGGGCGATCACGAGCAGTACTTC.